This T cell receptor (beta chain) was sequenced during a study of T cell changes during pregnancy in multiple sclerosis (dated by TCRdb to the late 2010s). At the level of the whole study: The study looked at changes in the T cell repertoire across pregnancy in women with multiple sclerosis.

Remarks on this clone: There is no known antigen for this receptor. The input lacks base qualities; no much larger clone sits a single base away.

Preparation of the library involved the immunoSEQ multiplex PCR assay. In its TCRdb copy, this immuneACCESS table keeps in-frame sequences only and misses some clones. Where compared with another copy, unresolved V genes explain less than half of these, and the others have no known cause. The sample records about 67,000 clones, about nine tenths of which are singletons. Roughly 1.5% of the sample is in the top ten clones. The CDR3 measures 12 amino acids from cysteine to phenylalanine. This entry keeps only the CDR3 DNA: 36 bases, framed from base 1. The germline V gene sets CDR1 to ENHRY and CDR2 to SYGVKD. V gives up 2 bases and J gives up 5 bases, and the segment between their germline ends measures 3 bases.

This sample comprised peripheral blood, obtained in the third trimester of pregnancy. The sequence was obtained from a female donor with multiple sclerosis, enrolled in a pregnancy study. The chain employs TRBV10-3 and TRBJ2-2, with no D gene named confidently. The base sequence is TGTGCCATCAGTGAGGCGACCGGGGAGCTGTTTTTT. It codes for CAISEATGELFF.